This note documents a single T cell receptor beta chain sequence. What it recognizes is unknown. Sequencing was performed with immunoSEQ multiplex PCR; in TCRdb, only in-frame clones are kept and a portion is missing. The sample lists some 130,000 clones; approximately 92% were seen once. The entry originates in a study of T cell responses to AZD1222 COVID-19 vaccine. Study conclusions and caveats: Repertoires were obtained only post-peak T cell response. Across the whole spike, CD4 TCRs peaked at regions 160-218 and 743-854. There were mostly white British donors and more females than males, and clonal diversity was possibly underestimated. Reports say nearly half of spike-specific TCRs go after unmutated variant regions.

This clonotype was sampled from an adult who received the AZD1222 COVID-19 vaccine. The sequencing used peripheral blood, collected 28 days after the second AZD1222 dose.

DNA of the CDR3: TGTGCCAGTAGTATATCCCCAGGGGGGGATTCACCCCTCCACTTT. Translating gives CASSISPGGDSPLHF. The rearrangement uses TRBV19 and TRBJ1-6, with 7 nucleotides matching TRBD1. The J segment lost 8 bases and the V segment lost 2 bases, leaving 6 bases of the junction unmatched. The CDR3 consists of 15 residues. Germline V gene sequence: CDR1 LNHDA, CDR2 SQIVND (reference sequence).